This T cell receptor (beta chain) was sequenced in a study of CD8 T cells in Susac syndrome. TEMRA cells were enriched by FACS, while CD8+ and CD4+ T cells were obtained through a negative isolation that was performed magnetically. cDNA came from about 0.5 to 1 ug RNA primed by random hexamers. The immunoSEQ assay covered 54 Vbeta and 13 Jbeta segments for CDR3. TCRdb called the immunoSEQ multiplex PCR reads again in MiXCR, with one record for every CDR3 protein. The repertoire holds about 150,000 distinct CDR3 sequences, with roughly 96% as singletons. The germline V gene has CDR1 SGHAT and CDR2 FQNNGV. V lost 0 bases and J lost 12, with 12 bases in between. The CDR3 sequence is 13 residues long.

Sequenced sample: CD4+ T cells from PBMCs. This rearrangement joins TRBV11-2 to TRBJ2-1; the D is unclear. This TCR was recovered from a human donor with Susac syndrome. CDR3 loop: CASSLDTPAAQFF. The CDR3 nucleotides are TGTGCCAGCAGCTTAGATACCCCAGCAGCGCAGTTCTTC.